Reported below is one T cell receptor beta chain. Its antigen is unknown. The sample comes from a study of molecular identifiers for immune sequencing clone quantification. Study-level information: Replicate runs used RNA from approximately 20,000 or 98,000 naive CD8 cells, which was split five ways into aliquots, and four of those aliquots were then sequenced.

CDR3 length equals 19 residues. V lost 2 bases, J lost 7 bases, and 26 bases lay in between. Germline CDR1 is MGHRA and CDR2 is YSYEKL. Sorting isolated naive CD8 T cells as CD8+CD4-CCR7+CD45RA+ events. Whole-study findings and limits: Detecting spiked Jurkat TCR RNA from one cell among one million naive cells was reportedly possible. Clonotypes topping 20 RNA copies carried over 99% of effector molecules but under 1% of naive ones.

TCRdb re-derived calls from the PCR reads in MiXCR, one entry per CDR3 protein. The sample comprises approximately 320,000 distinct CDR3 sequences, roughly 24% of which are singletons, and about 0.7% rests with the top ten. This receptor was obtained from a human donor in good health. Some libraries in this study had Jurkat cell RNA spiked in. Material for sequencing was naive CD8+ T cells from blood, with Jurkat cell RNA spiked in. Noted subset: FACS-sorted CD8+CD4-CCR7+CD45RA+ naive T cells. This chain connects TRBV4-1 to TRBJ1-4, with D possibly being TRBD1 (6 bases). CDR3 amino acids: CASSQTQAGTTFGGEKLFF. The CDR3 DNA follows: TGCGCCAGCAGCCAAACTCAAGCCGGGACAACCTTCGGGGGTGAAAAACTGTTTTTT.